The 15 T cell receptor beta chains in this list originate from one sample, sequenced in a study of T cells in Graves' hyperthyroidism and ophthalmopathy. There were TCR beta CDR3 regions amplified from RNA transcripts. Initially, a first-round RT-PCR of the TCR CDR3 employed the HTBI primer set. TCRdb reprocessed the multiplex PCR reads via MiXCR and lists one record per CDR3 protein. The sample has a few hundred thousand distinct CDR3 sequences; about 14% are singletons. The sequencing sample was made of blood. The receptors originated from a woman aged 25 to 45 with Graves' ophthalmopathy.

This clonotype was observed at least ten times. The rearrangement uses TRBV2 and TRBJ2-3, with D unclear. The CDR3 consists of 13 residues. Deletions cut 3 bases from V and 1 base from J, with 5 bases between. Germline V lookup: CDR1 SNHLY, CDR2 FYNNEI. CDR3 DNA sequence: TGTGCCAGCAGTGAGCGTCGCACAGATACGCAGTATTTT. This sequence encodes CASSERRTDTQYF. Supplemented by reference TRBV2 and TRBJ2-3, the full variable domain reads EPEVTQTPSHQVTQMGQEVILRCVPISNHLYFYWYRQILGQKVEFLVSFYNNEISEKSEIFDDQFSVERPDGSNFTLKIRSTKLEDSAMYFCASSERRTDTQYFGPGTRLTVL.

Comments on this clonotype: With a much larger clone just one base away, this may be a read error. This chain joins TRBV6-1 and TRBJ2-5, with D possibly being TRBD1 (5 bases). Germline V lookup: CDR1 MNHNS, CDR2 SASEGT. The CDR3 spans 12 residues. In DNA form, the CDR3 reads TGCGATACGGGCCCCGACAGAGAGACCCAGTACTTC. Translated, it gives CDTGPDRETQYF.

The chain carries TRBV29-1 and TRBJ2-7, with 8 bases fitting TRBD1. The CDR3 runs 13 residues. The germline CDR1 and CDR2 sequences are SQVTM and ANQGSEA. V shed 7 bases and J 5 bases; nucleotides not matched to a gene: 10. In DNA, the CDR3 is TGCAGCGCCGCGGGACAGGTTGAGGACGAGCAGTACTTC. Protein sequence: CSAAGQVEDEQYF.

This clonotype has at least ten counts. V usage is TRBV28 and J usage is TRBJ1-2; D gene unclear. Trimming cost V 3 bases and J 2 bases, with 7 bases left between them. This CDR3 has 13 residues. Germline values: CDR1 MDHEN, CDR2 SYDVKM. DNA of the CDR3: TGTGCCAGCAGTTTTTCGATAAACTATGGCTACACCTTC. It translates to CASSFSINYGYTF.

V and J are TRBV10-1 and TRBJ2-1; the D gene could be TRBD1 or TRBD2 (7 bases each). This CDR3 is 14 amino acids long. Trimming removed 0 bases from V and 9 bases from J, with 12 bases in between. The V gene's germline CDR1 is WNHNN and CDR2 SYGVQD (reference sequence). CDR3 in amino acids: CASSESIRGGEQFF. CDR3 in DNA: TGCGCCAGCAGTGAGTCGATCAGGGGGGGTGAGCAGTTCTTC.

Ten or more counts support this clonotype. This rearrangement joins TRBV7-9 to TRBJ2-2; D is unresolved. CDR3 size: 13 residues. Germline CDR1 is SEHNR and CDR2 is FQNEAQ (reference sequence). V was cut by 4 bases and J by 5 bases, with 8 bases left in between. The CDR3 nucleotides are TGTGCCAGCAGCTCCATCCCGACCGGGGAGCTGTTTTTT. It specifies CASSSIPTGELFF.

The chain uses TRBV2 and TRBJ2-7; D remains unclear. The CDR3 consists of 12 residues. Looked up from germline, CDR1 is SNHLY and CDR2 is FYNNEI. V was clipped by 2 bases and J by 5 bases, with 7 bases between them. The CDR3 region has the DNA TGTGCCAGCAGTGAATTGGGTAACGAGCAGTACTTC. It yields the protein CASSELGNEQYF.

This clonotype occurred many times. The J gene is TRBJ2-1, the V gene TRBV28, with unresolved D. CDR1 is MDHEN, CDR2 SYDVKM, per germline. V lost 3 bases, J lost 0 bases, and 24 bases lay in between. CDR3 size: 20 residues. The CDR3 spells CASSFNAIALKTRSYNEQFF. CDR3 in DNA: TGTGCCAGCAGTTTCAACGCGATTGCTCTCAAAACCCGCTCCTACAATGAGCAGTTCTTC.

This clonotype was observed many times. CDR3 amino acids: CASTGRRHRDEQYF. CDR3 sequence (DNA): TGTGCCAGCACCGGGCGACGGCATCGAGACGAGCAGTACTTC. This chain connects TRBV7-9 to TRBJ2-7; D ambiguous. Trimming pared 7 bases from V and 5 bases from J, leaving 18 bases between. The CDR3 totals 14 residues. From germline, CDR1 is SEHNR and CDR2 FQNEAQ (reference sequence).

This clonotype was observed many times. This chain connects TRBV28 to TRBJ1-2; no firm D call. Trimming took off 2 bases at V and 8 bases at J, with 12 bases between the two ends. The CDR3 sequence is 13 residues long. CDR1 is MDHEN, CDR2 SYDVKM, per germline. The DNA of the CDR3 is TGTGCCAGCAGTTTAGGATTTAGAGGAGGCTACACCTTC. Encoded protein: CASSLGFRGGYTF.

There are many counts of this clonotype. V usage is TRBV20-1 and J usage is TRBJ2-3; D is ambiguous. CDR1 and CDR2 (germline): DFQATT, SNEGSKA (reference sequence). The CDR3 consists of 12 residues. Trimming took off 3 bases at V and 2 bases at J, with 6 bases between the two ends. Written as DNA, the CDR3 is TGCAGTGCTAGCGGGCCCACAGATACGCAGTATTTT. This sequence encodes CSASGPTDTQYF.

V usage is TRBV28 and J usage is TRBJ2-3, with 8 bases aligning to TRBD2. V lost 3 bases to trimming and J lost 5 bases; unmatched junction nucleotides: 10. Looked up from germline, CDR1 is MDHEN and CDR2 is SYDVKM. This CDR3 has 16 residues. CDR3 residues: CASSFRVLAAGDTQYF. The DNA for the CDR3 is TGTGCCAGCAGTTTCCGAGTACTAGCGGCTGGAGATACGCAGTATTTT.

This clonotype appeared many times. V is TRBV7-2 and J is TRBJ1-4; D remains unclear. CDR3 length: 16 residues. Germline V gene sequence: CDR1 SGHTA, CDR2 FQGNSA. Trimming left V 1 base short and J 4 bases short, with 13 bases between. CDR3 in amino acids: CASSLVGPGLNEKLFF. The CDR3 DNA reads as TGTGCCAGCAGCTTAGTAGGTCCAGGTCTTAATGAAAAACTGTTTTTT.

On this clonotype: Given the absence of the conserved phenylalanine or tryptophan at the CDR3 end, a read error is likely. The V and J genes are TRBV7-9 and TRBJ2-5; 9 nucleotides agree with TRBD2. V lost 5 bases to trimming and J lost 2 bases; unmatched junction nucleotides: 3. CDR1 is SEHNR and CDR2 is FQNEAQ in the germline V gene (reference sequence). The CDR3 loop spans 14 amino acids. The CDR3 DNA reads TGTGCCAGCAGCCCTAGCGGGGCTCAAGAGACCCAGTACCTC. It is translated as CASSPSGAQETQYL.

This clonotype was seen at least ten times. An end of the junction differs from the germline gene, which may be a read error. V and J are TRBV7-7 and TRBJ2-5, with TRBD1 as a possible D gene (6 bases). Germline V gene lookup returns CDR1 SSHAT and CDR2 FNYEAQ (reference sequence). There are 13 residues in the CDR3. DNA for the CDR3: TGTGCTAGCAGTCCAGACAGGCTCGAGACCCAGTACTTC. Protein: CASSPDRLETQYF. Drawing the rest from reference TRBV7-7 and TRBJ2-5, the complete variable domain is GAGVSQSPRYKVTKRGQDVTLRCDPISSHATLYWYQQALGQGPEFLTYFNYEAQPDKSGLPSDRFSAERPEGSISTLTIQRTEQRDSAMYRCASSPDRLETQYFGPGTRLLVL.